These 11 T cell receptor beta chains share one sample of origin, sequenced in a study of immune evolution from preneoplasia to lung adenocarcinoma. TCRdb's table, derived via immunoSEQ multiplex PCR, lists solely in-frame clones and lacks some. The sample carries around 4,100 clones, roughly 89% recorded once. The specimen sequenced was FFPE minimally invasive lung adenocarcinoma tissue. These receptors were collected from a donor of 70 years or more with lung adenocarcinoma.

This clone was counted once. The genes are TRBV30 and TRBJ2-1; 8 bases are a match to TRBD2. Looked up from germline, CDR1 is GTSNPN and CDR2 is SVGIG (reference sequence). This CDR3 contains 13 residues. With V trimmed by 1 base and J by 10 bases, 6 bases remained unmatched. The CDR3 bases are TGTGCCTGGAGTGGGCTAGCGGGCCGAGAGCAGTTCTTC. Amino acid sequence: CAWSGLAGREQFF.

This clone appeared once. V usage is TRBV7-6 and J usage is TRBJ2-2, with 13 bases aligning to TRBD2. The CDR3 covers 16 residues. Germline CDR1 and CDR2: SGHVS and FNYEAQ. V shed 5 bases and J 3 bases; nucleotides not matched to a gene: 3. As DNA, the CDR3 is TGTGCCAGCAGCCGTACTAGCGGGAGGGACACCGGGGAGCTGTTTTTT. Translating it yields CASSRTSGRDTGELFF.

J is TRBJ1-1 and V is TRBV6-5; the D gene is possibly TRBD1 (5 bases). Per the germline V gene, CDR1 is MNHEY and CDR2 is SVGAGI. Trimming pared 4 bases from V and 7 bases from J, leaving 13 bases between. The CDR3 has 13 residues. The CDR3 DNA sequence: TGTGCCAGCAGTTTTTTTCAGGGCGGTGAAGCTTTCTTT. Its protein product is CASSFFQGGEAFF.

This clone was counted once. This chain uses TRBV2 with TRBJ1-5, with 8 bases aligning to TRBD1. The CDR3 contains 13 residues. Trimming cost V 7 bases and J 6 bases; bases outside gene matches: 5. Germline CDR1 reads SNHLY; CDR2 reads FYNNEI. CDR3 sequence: CASTKTGGQPQHF. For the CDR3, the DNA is TGTGCCAGCACTAAAACAGGGGGTCAGCCCCAGCATTTT.

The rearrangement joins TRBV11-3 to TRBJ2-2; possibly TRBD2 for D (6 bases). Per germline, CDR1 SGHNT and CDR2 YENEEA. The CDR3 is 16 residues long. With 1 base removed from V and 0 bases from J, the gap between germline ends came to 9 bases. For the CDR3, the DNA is TGTGCCAGCAGCTTAGCTACTAGCCCGAACACCGGGGAGCTGTTTTTT. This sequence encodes CASSLATSPNTGELFF.

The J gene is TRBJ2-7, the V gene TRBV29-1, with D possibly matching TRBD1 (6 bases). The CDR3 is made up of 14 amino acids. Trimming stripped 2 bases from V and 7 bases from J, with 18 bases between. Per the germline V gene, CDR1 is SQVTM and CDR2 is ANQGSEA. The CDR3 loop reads CSVEQGRGRGEQYF. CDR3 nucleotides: TGCAGCGTTGAACAGGGCAGGGGAAGGGGAGAGCAGTACTTC.

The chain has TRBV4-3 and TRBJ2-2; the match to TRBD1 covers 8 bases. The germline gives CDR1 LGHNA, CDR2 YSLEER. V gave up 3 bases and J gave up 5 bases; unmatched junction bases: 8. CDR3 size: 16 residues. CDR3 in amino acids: CASSHWTGTGTGELFF. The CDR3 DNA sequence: TGCGCCAGCAGCCATTGGACAGGGACGGGTACCGGGGAGCTGTTTTTT.

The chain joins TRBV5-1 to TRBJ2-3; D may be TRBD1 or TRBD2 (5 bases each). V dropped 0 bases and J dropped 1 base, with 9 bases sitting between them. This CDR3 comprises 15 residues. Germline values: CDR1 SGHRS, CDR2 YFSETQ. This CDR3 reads CASSLAGRGTDTQYF. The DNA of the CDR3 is TGCGCCAGCAGCTTGGCGGGACGAGGCACAGATACGCAGTATTTT.

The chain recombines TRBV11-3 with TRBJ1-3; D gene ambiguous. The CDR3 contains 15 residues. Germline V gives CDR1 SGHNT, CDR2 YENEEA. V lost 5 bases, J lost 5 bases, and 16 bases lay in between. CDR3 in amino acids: CASSLNLGSRNTIYF. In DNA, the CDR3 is TGTGCCAGCAGCCTTAACCTGGGATCGAGAAACACCATATATTTT. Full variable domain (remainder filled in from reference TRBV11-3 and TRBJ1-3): EAGVVQSPRYKIIEKKQPVAFWCNPISGHNTLYWYLQNLGQGPELLIRYENEEAVDDSQLPKDRFSAERLKGVDSTLKIQPAELGDSAVYLCASSLNLGSRNTIYFGEGSWLTVV.

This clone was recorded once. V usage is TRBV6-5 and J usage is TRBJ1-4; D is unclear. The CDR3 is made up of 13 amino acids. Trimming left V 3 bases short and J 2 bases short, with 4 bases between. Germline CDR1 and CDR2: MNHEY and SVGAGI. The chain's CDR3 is CASSYVTNEKLFF. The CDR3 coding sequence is TGTGCCAGCAGTTATGTGACTAATGAAAAACTGTTTTTT.

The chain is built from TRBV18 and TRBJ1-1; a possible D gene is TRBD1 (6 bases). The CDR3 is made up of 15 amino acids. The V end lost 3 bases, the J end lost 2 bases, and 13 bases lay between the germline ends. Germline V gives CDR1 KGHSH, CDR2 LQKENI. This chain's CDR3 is CASSPGWTDNTEAFF. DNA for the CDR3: TGTGCCAGCTCACCTGGGTGGACAGATAACACTGAAGCTTTCTTT.